This TCR beta chain stems from a study of naive and memory T cell subsets. Ligated cDNA underwent four rounds of PCR with nested alpha and beta constant region primers and SP2. MiXCR was run by TCRdb on the UMI-ligation and nested PCR reads, yielding one entry per CDR3 protein. The sample holds about 37,000 distinct CDR3 sequences, 8% to 13% seen once. Treatment specified: skin biopsy from PPD injection site in Mantoux-positive individual. A UMI-containing oligonucleotide was joined by 3' ligation to the TCR cDNA template. Individuals with a positive Mantoux test gave biopsies from PPD-injected skin. Unsorted total RNA, roughly 1 to 1,100 ng, was DNase treated before reverse transcription. This clonotype showed up many times. As yet, its antigen is unknown. In germline, CDR1 is DFQATT, CDR2 SNEGSKA (reference sequence). The CDR3 consists of 15 residues. Between the trimmed V and J ends, which lost 4 bases and 1 base, there was a span of 17 bases.

The study, taken as a whole, reports: Far more TCRs reportedly came from tuberculin skin test site biopsies. This RNA-based method may be sensitive to activation-related transcript changes.

The chain carries TRBV20-1 and TRBJ2-7; D not certain. Sequencing was performed on skin, taken from a tuberculin skin test site. This receptor was identified in an adult in good health. The CDR3 nucleotides read TGCAGTGCTATACGTAATCCGGACGGATCCTACGAGCAGTACTTC. This gives the protein CSAIRNPDGSYEQYF.